A selection of T cell receptor beta chains follows, all from one sample in a study of cytomegalovirus exposure and HLA in healthy donors. The assay was immunoSEQ multiplex PCR, and TCRdb's table has in-frame clones only and misses some. The sample holds under 150,000 clones, roughly 80% seen once. Sequencing was done on a sample of PBMCs. The receptors originated from a boy aged 5 to 17 in good health and CMV-seronegative. The CDR3 runs from the conserved cysteine through the conserved F or W. A D gene is named only where the DNA matches it firmly. Clone size is stated in some rows and not others, as once, few, many or a class when expanded.

D gene: -
V gene: TRBV5-6
J gene: TRBJ1-1
clone size: -
CDR3 protein: CASSLAGDTEAFF
CDR3 DNA: TGTGCCAGCAGCTTGGCAGGGGACACTGAAGCTTTCTTT

D gene: -
V gene: TRBV21-1
J gene: TRBJ1-5
clone size: -
CDR3 protein: CASSLWQDQPQHF
CDR3 DNA: TGTGCCAGCAGCCTCTGGCAAGATCAGCCCCAGCATTTT

D gene: -
V gene: TRBV29-1
J gene: TRBJ2-3
clone size: -
CDR3 protein: CSVEARGTTDTQYF
CDR3 DNA: TGCAGCGTTGAGGCGAGAGGCACCACAGATACGCAGTATTTT

D gene: -
V gene: TRBV7-2
J gene: TRBJ1-2
clone size: -
CDR3 protein: CASSLPENYGYTF
CDR3 DNA: TGTGCCAGCAGCTTACCCGAGAACTATGGCTACACCTTC

D gene: -
V gene: TRBV6-5
J gene: TRBJ2-1
clone size: -
CDR3 protein: CASRISGSAYNEQFF
CDR3 DNA: TGTGCCAGCAGGATTAGCGGCTCGGCCTACAATGAGCAGTTCTTC

D gene: -
V gene: TRBV7-3
J gene: TRBJ2-1
clone size: once
CDR3 protein: CASRGSAYNEQFF
CDR3 DNA: TGTGCCAGCCGGGGAAGCGCCTACAATGAGCAGTTCTTC

D gene: TRBD1
V gene: TRBV27
J gene: TRBJ1-5
clone size: once
CDR3 protein: CASSLNRGGYSNQPQHF
CDR3 DNA: TGTGCCAGCAGTTTGAACAGGGGGGGATATAGCAATCAGCCCCAGCATTTT

D gene: -
V gene: TRBV30
J gene: TRBJ2-7
clone size: -
CDR3 protein: CAWSIGAYEQYF
CDR3 DNA: TGTGCCTGGAGTATAGGGGCCTACGAGCAGTACTTC

D gene: -
V gene: TRBV30
J gene: TRBJ1-5
clone size: -
CDR3 protein: CAWSTGWDQPQHF
CDR3 DNA: TGTGCCTGGAGTACGGGGTGGGATCAGCCCCAGCATTTT

D gene: TRBD1
V gene: TRBV6-1
J gene: TRBJ1-2
clone size: -
CDR3 protein: CASREGQRGGYTF
CDR3 DNA: TGTGCCAGCAGGGAGGGACAGAGAGGGGGCTACACCTTC

D gene: TRBD1
V gene: TRBV4-1
J gene: TRBJ1-1
clone size: -
CDR3 protein: CASSPDPAGQGMNTEAFF
CDR3 DNA: TGCGCCAGCAGCCCGGACCCCGCGGGACAGGGCATGAACACTGAAGCTTTCTTT

D gene: TRBD1
V gene: TRBV10-3
J gene: TRBJ2-5
clone size: few
CDR3 protein: CATSSSDRVSETQYF
CDR3 DNA: TGTGCCACTTCCAGCTCGGACAGGGTATCGGAGACCCAGTACTTC

D gene: TRBD1
V gene: TRBV7-8
J gene: TRBJ2-1
clone size: once
CDR3 protein: CASSLVSGQGIDEQFF
CDR3 DNA: TGTGCCAGCAGCTTAGTCTCGGGACAGGGTATCGATGAGCAGTTCTTC

D gene: -
V gene: TRBV4-3
J gene: TRBJ2-7
clone size: -
CDR3 protein: CASSQDWGRKGNEQYF
CDR3 DNA: TGCGCCAGCAGCCAAGATTGGGGCAGAAAAGGCAACGAGCAGTACTTC

D gene: -
V gene: TRBV5-8
J gene: TRBJ2-1
clone size: -
CDR3 protein: CASSYRLRSYNEQFF
CDR3 DNA: TGTGCCAGCAGCTATAGACTACGCTCCTACAATGAGCAGTTCTTC

D gene: -
V gene: TRBV9
J gene: TRBJ2-3
clone size: -
CDR3 protein: CASSASLGSGTDTQYF
CDR3 DNA: TGTGCCAGCAGCGCCTCATTGGGCTCGGGGACAGATACGCAGTATTTT

D gene: -
V gene: TRBV6-5
J gene: TRBJ2-5
clone size: once
CDR3 protein: CASTDPGGEETQYF
CDR3 DNA: TGTGCCAGCACCGACCCCGGGGGTGAGGAGACCCAGTACTTC

D gene: -
V gene: TRBV6-1
J gene: TRBJ1-1
clone size: -
CDR3 protein: CASSDDGGLGTEAFF
CDR3 DNA: TGTGCCAGCAGTGATGACGGGGGATTAGGGACTGAAGCTTTCTTT

D gene: TRBD2
V gene: TRBV10-3
J gene: TRBJ2-7
clone size: once
CDR3 protein: CAISQTPASGSYEQYF
CDR3 DNA: TGTGCCATCAGTCAAACGCCGGCTAGCGGCTCCTACGAGCAGTACTTC

D gene: TRBD2
V gene: TRBV5-6
J gene: TRBJ2-3
clone size: few
CDR3 protein: CASSLAGGTDTQYF
CDR3 DNA: TGTGCCAGCAGTCTAGCGGGAGGCACAGATACGCAGTATTTT

D gene: TRBD1
V gene: TRBV5-1
J gene: TRBJ2-1
clone size: -
CDR3 protein: CASSSRQGSWYEQFF
CDR3 DNA: TGCGCCAGCAGCTCCCGACAGGGCTCGTGGTATGAGCAGTTCTTC

D gene: -
V gene: TRBV15
J gene: TRBJ2-7
clone size: once
CDR3 protein: CATSTAGRGSYEQYF
CDR3 DNA: TGTGCCACCAGCACGGCGGGGCGGGGTTCCTACGAGCAGTACTTC

D gene: -
V gene: TRBV5-6
J gene: TRBJ2-2
clone size: -
CDR3 protein: CASSLPHGVNTGELFF
CDR3 DNA: TGTGCCAGCAGCTTGCCCCACGGGGTGAACACCGGGGAGCTGTTTTTT

D gene: -
V gene: TRBV5-4
J gene: TRBJ2-5
clone size: -
CDR3 protein: CASTKGGQETQYF
CDR3 DNA: TGTGCCAGCACCAAGGGCGGGCAAGAGACCCAGTACTTC

D gene: TRBD2
V gene: TRBV7-9
J gene: TRBJ2-1
clone size: -
CDR3 protein: CASSPRLAGANEQFF
CDR3 DNA: TGTGCCAGCAGCCCCAGACTAGCGGGAGCCAATGAGCAGTTCTTC

D gene: TRBD1
V gene: TRBV27
J gene: TRBJ2-7
clone size: -
CDR3 protein: CASRPETGKTYEQYF
CDR3 DNA: TGTGCCAGCAGGCCCGAGACAGGGAAGACCTACGAGCAGTACTTC

D gene: TRBD1
V gene: TRBV7-2
J gene: TRBJ2-3
clone size: -
CDR3 protein: CASSLAQGADTQYF
CDR3 DNA: TGTGCCAGCAGCTTAGCACAGGGGGCAGATACGCAGTATTTT

D gene: -
V gene: TRBV27
J gene: TRBJ1-5
clone size: -
CDR3 protein: CASSHRHITNQPQHF
CDR3 DNA: TGTGCCAGCAGTCACAGACACATTACTAATCAGCCCCAGCATTTT

D gene: -
V gene: TRBV2
J gene: TRBJ1-5
clone size: -
CDR3 protein: CASSGAGAQHF
CDR3 DNA: TGTGCCAGCAGTGGAGCGGGAGCCCAGCATTTT

D gene: -
V gene: TRBV6-4
J gene: TRBJ2-2
clone size: -
CDR3 protein: CASRPGTQAGELFF
CDR3 DNA: TGTGCCAGCAGGCCCGGTACGCAGGCCGGGGAGCTGTTTTTT

D gene: -
V gene: TRBV19
J gene: TRBJ2-1
clone size: once
CDR3 protein: CASSRKGSNEQFF
CDR3 DNA: TGTGCCAGTAGTAGAAAAGGGAGTAATGAGCAGTTCTTC

D gene: TRBD2
V gene: TRBV14
J gene: TRBJ2-3
clone size: -
CDR3 protein: CASSRHLAGNTDTQYF
CDR3 DNA: TGTGCCAGCAGCCGCCATCTAGCGGGGAACACAGATACGCAGTATTTT

D gene: -
V gene: TRBV29-1
J gene: TRBJ2-1
clone size: once
CDR3 protein: CSVSWGNGNEQFF
CDR3 DNA: TGCAGCGTAAGCTGGGGCAATGGGAATGAGCAGTTCTTC

D gene: -
V gene: TRBV27
J gene: TRBJ1-1
clone size: once
CDR3 protein: CASSLSGGNTEAFF
CDR3 DNA: TGTGCCAGCAGTTTATCCGGGGGGAACACTGAAGCTTTCTTT

D gene: TRBD1
V gene: TRBV2
J gene: TRBJ1-2
clone size: few
CDR3 protein: CASSGDRANYGYTF
CDR3 DNA: TGTGCCAGCAGCGGGGACAGGGCTAACTATGGCTACACCTTC

D gene: -
V gene: TRBV6-5
J gene: TRBJ1-5
clone size: once
CDR3 protein: CASSPLGGPSQPQHF
CDR3 DNA: TGTGCCAGCAGCCCCTTGGGGGGGCCGTCACAGCCCCAGCATTTT

D gene: -
V gene: TRBV4-1
J gene: TRBJ1-3
clone size: -
CDR3 protein: CASSPGPGGNTIYF
CDR3 DNA: TGCGCCAGCAGCCCCGGCCCGGGAGGAAACACCATATATTTT

D gene: -
V gene: TRBV7-2
J gene: TRBJ2-2
clone size: -
CDR3 protein: CASSFGNYGELFF
CDR3 DNA: TGTGCCAGCAGCTTCGGGAACTACGGGGAGCTGTTTTTT

D gene: -
V gene: TRBV5-1
J gene: TRBJ2-5
clone size: -
CDR3 protein: CASSLGQQETQYF
CDR3 DNA: TGCGCCAGCAGCTTGGGACAACAAGAGACCCAGTACTTC

D gene: TRBD1
V gene: TRBV19
J gene: TRBJ1-5
clone size: -
CDR3 protein: CASSDRAQQPQHF
CDR3 DNA: TGTGCCAGTAGTGACAGGGCCCAGCAGCCCCAGCATTTT

D gene: TRBD1
V gene: TRBV6-5
J gene: TRBJ1-5
clone size: -
CDR3 protein: CASSSGQGGSNQPQHF
CDR3 DNA: TGTGCCAGCAGTTCCGGACAGGGGGGAAGCAATCAGCCCCAGCATTTT

D gene: -
V gene: TRBV29-1
J gene: TRBJ1-1
clone size: -
CDR3 protein: CSGDSRPTEAFF
CDR3 DNA: TGCAGCGGGGACTCTCGTCCCACTGAAGCTTTCTTT

D gene: -
V gene: TRBV6-5
J gene: TRBJ2-1
clone size: -
CDR3 protein: CASSYSTRMDEQFF
CDR3 DNA: TGTGCCAGCAGTTACTCTACTAGAATGGATGAGCAGTTCTTC